The 12 T cell receptor beta chains below come from one sample, sequenced in a study of cytomegalovirus exposure and HLA in healthy donors. The study ran its PCR with 60 Vbeta and 13 Jbeta primers. The data were produced by immunoSEQ multiplex PCR, yet TCRdb's version contains in-frame clones alone and is incomplete. The repertoire holds 200,000 to 300,000 clones, over 80% seen once, with more than 5% in the top ten. The specimen sequenced was PBMCs. All receptors derive from a woman aged 35 to 49 in good health and CMV-seropositive.

This clone appeared once. This rearrangement joins TRBV7-2 to TRBJ2-3, with 8 bases aligning to TRBD2. The V gene's germline CDR1 is SGHTA and CDR2 FQGNSA. V was clipped by 3 bases and J by 4 bases; unmatched bases: 12. This CDR3 has 17 residues. The DNA of the CDR3 is TGTGCCAGCAGCTTCATCTCCGGGACTAGGGGGGCAGATACGCAGTATTTT. Its protein product is CASSFISGTRGADTQYF.

The chain has TRBV7-9 and TRBJ1-3, with 7 bases aligning to TRBD1. V was pared by 5 bases and J by 0 bases, with 4 bases of the junction left unmatched. The CDR3 runs 15 residues. CDR1 and CDR2 from the germline V gene are SEHNR and FQNEAQ (reference sequence). CDR3 DNA sequence: TGTGCCAGCAGCCGACCAGGGGGCTCTGGAAACACCATATATTTT. Its protein is CASSRPGGSGNTIYF.

Here the CDR3 reads CASSYFGDTDTQYF. The DNA of the CDR3 is TGTGCCAGCAGTTACTTCGGGGACACAGATACGCAGTATTTT. V usage is TRBV6-6 and J usage is TRBJ2-3, with a weak D call TRBD2 (5 bases). V gave up 1 base and J gave up 2 bases, with 7 bases separating them. The length of the CDR3 is 14 residues. The germline CDR1 and CDR2 sequences are MNHNY and SVGAGI (reference sequence).

This chain uses TRBV27 with TRBJ1-1; possibly TRBD1 for D (6 bases). The V gene lost 4 bases and the J gene lost 5 bases, with 26 bases spanning the gap. The germline gives CDR1 MNHEY, CDR2 SMNVEV (reference sequence). This CDR3 spans 18 amino acids. This CDR3 reads CASSSNPQGSYLLTEAFF. The CDR3 nucleotides read TGTGCCAGCAGTTCGAACCCCCAGGGGTCCTACTTATTAACTGAAGCTTTCTTT.

This chain links TRBV27 with TRBJ2-7; D is ambiguous. This CDR3 spans 14 amino acids. The germline V gene encodes CDR1 MNHEY and CDR2 SMNVEV (reference sequence). V lost 5 bases and J lost 2, with 13 bases in between. CDR3 loop: CASSKQVSPYEQYF. The CDR3 DNA follows: TGTGCCAGCAGTAAGCAGGTGTCCCCCTACGAGCAGTACTTC.

The rearrangement links TRBV29-1 to TRBJ2-3; TRBD2 aligns across 8 bases. This CDR3 has 14 residues. Germline V gives CDR1 SQVTM, CDR2 ANQGSEA. V lost 4 bases, J lost 1 base, and 4 bases stayed unmatched. The chain's CDR3 is CSVGSSGGTDTQYF. DNA for the CDR3: TGCAGCGTTGGTAGTAGCGGGGGCACAGATACGCAGTATTTT.

The chain recombines TRBV9 with TRBJ2-7; 7 bases match TRBD2. The CDR3 sequence is 15 residues long. The junction had 8 bases not matched to a gene; V was cut back by 3 bases and J by 2 bases. CDR1 is SGDLS, CDR2 YYNGEE, per germline. The CDR3 is CASSGRGGPTYEQYF. The DNA for the CDR3 is TGTGCCAGCAGCGGGCGGGGAGGGCCGACCTACGAGCAGTACTTC.

The chain recombines TRBV4-2 with TRBJ2-1; D might be TRBD2 (5 bases). V gave up 3 bases and J gave up 2 bases, with 14 bases separating them. This CDR3 has 16 amino acids. CDR1 LGHNA and CDR2 YNFKEQ come from the germline V gene. CDR3: CASSQSLASTYNEQFF. The CDR3 bases are TGTGCCAGCAGCCAGTCTCTAGCCTCGACCTACAATGAGCAGTTCTTC.

This clone was recorded once. The V call is TRBV11-3, the J call TRBJ2-7; TRBD2 aligns across 14 bases. The CDR3 consists of 16 residues. V was clipped by 5 bases and J by 4 bases; unmatched bases: 7. Germline lookup yields CDR1 SGHNT and CDR2 YENEEA. CDR3 nucleotides: TGTGCCAGCAGCCGCCCGACTAGCGGGAGGGTGTACGAGCAGTACTTC. Translating it yields CASSRPTSGRVYEQYF.

V gene TRBV7-2 combines with J gene TRBJ2-3, with D uncertain. V shed 1 base and J shed 4 bases, with 9 bases lying between them. CDR3 length: 14 residues. Germline V gene data show CDR1 as SGHTA and CDR2 as FQGNSA. CDR3 sequence: CASSLGASPDTQYF. CDR3 in DNA: TGTGCCAGCAGCTTAGGGGCCTCCCCAGATACGCAGTATTTT.

V and J are TRBV21-1 and TRBJ1-5; the table gives TRBD1 as D, unverified against the DNA. TRBV21-1 is a pseudogene. The CDR3 is made up of 13 amino acids. The CDR3 sequence: CASSNSNQKPQHF. The CDR3 DNA follows: TGTGCCAGCAGCAACTCAAATCAGAAGCCCCAGCATTTT.

The CDR3 spells CASSLELAGPGELFF. For the CDR3, the DNA is TGTGCCAGCAGCTTGGAACTAGCGGGCCCCGGGGAGCTGTTTTTT. The J gene is TRBJ2-2, the V gene TRBV5-4, with 9 positions matching TRBD2. The CDR3 has 15 residues. The J segment lost 6 bases and the V segment lost 0 bases, leaving 3 bases of the junction unmatched. The germline V gene has CDR1 SGHNT and CDR2 YYREEE (reference sequence).